This entry is about one T cell receptor (beta chain). The entry originates in a study of blood T cell repertoires in COVID-19. Study-wide context: Sites across the United States, Italy and Spain contributed samples from acute and convalescent COVID-19. The analysed material was cDNA or gDNA that came from T cells, B-cell-depleted T cells, or PBMCs.

Authors' processing steps: Estimates of nucleated cell counts were drawn from the amplification of reference gene primers. Repertoires were generated with immunoSEQ multiplex PCR, while TCRdb's copy carries only in-frame clones and drops some. V and J calls and clone size follow that table, whereas D and trimming were derived from the DNA. In the table there are about 51,000 clones, 85% to 90% of which are singletons. Losses at the gene ends were 5 bases for V and 4 bases for J; bases not matched to a gene: 10. The CDR3 is 15 amino acids. Germline CDR1 LNHNV, CDR2 YYDKDF (reference sequence). The sample consisted of peripheral blood. This sequence was found in a man of 80 years or more with active COVID-19. The chain recombines TRBV15 with TRBJ1-2, with 7 bases lining up with TRBD1. The CDR3 DNA reads as TGTGCCACCAGCGAACGGACAGGAGGCGTCTATGGCTACACCTTC. The encoded protein is CATSERTGGVYGYTF.